The next 23 T cell receptor beta chains were all read from a single sample in a study of blood T cell repertoires in COVID-19. Here immunoSEQ multiplex PCR was the method, and the copy in TCRdb shows in-frame clones only, minus some. This table has 150,000 to 200,000 clones, 70% to 80% appearing once. The sequencing sample was made of peripheral blood. All receptors derive from a woman aged 60 to 75 with COVID-19, enrolled during active disease.

J is TRBJ2-7 and V is TRBV23-1; TRBD1 might be the D (6 bases). TRBV23-1 qualifies as an ORF whose function is uncertain. The CDR3 is 16 residues long. Trimming removed 0 bases from V and 3 bases from J, with 15 bases in between. The CDR3 DNA follows: TGCGCCAGCAGTCAATCGAACGGGGACACTAACTACGAGCAGTACTTC. Translating gives CASSQSNGDTNYEQYF.

CDR3 in amino acids: CASSKKVEQGYYGYTF. DNA for the CDR3: TGTGCCAGCAGCAAAAAGGTGGAGCAGGGATATTATGGCTACACCTTC. The chain is built from TRBV21-1 and TRBJ1-2; the table's D call, TRBD1, was not checked against the DNA. TRBV21-1 is classified as a pseudogene. The CDR3 loop spans 16 amino acids.

The rearrangement links TRBV9 to TRBJ2-7, with 8 bases identical to TRBD1. The CDR3 length is 15 residues. Germline loops: CDR1 SGDLS, CDR2 YYNGEE. Trimming removed 4 bases from V and 3 bases from J; junction bases left unmatched: 9. The CDR3 loop reads CASSPRGQGNYEQYF. The CDR3 nucleotides are TGTGCCAGCAGCCCACGCGGACAGGGTAACTACGAGCAGTACTTC.

This chain uses TRBV5-4 with TRBJ2-1; D is possibly TRBD2 (5 bases). Per germline, CDR1 SGHNT and CDR2 YYREEE (reference sequence). CDR3 size: 17 residues. V was cut by 4 bases and J by 0 bases, with 17 bases left in between. CDR3 coding DNA: TGTGCCAGCAGCCCCCCGGGCGGGTTGAGCTCCTACAATGAGCAGTTCTTC. Translating it yields CASSPPGGLSSYNEQFF.

This clone was seen more than once but under ten times. The DNA of the CDR3 is TGTGCCAGTAGTATAGGGACTTGGAATGAGCAGTTCTTC. Its protein is CASSIGTWNEQFF. This chain links TRBV19 with TRBJ2-1, with D tentatively TRBD2 (5 bases). The CDR3 runs to 13 residues. The germline V gene has CDR1 LNHDA and CDR2 SQIVND (reference sequence). Trimming removed 1 base from V and 7 bases from J, with 8 bases in between.

CDR3 coding DNA: TGTGCCTGGAGCCCCGCCAGGGATTTGTGGACAGATACGCAGTATTTT. Translating it yields CAWSPARDLWTDTQYF. This rearrangement joins TRBV30 to TRBJ2-3, with D perhaps matching TRBD1 (5 bases). Germline CDR1 reads GTSNPN; CDR2 reads SVGIG (reference sequence). The V end lost 3 bases, the J end lost 3 bases, and 19 bases lay between the germline ends. The CDR3 has 16 residues.

The J gene is TRBJ2-3, the V gene TRBV7-9; perhaps TRBD1 as D (6 bases). Germline V gene lookup returns CDR1 SEHNR and CDR2 FQNEAQ (reference sequence). This CDR3 spans 14 amino acids. The germline V and J ends were trimmed by 1 base and 4 bases, with 9 bases remaining between them. The CDR3 sequence: CASSLGTVADTQYF. CDR3 nucleotide sequence: TGTGCCAGCAGCTTAGGGACAGTCGCAGATACGCAGTATTTT.

The DNA of the CDR3 is TGTGCCAGCTCCCTCAGGGGTAAGGACACTGAAGCTTTCTTT. Its translation: CASSLRGKDTEAFF. The chain has TRBV18 and TRBJ1-1, with D possibly matching TRBD1 (6 bases). Germline V lookup: CDR1 KGHSH, CDR2 LQKENI. V shed 6 bases and J shed 3 bases, with 14 bases lying between them. The CDR3 is 14 residues long.

The chain has TRBV7-9 and TRBJ2-3, with 8 bases matching TRBD2. The CDR3 length is 13 residues. Germline-derived CDR1 and CDR2 are SEHNR and FQNEAQ (reference sequence). V shed 8 bases, J shed 6 bases, and the junction held 7 bases outside the gene matches. The CDR3 DNA is TGTGCCAGCTTCATAGCGGGAATGGATACGCAGTATTTT. Translating gives CASFIAGMDTQYF. The full variable domain, rest sourced from reference TRBV7-9 and TRBJ2-3, is DTGVSQNPRHKITKRGQNVTFRCDPISEHNRLYWYRQTLGQGPEFLTYFQNEAQLEKSRLLSDRFSAERPKGSFSTLEIQRTEQGDSAMYLCASFIAGMDTQYFGPGTRLTVL.

V usage is TRBV28 and J usage is TRBJ2-5, with TRBD1 matching 9 bases. The CDR3 is 14 residues long. V shed 6 bases, J shed 6 bases, and the junction held 8 bases outside the gene matches. Germline CDR1 and CDR2: MDHEN and SYDVKM. The CDR3, as DNA: TGTGCCAGCAGCGCCACAGGGGGCGGAAAGACCCAGTACTTC. Protein sequence: CASSATGGGKTQYF.

The gene calls are TRBV15 and TRBJ2-1; 7 positions agree with TRBD2. The CDR3 is 14 residues long. The germline V gene has CDR1 LNHNV and CDR2 YYDKDF (reference sequence). V shed 2 bases, J shed 6 bases, and the junction held 4 bases outside the gene matches. CDR3: CATSRTSDGNEQFF. The DNA for the CDR3 is TGTGCCACCAGCAGAACTAGCGACGGCAATGAGCAGTTCTTC.

The rearrangement links TRBV3-1 (or the pseudogene TRBV3-2) to TRBJ2-1; 10 bases line up with TRBD2. The CDR3 loop spans 16 amino acids. CDR1 is LGHDT and CDR2 is YNNKEL in the germline V gene (reference sequence). The ends lost 0 bases at V and 6 bases at J; junction bases unmatched: 5. The CDR3 protein is CASSQDLASGSNEQFF. DNA of the CDR3: TGTGCCAGCAGCCAAGATCTAGCTAGCGGGAGCAATGAGCAGTTCTTC.

This chain uses TRBV28 with TRBJ2-5, with a weak D call TRBD1 (6 bases). CDR1 and CDR2 (germline): MDHEN, SYDVKM. The CDR3 extends over 16 amino acids. Trimming stripped 6 bases from V and 7 bases from J, with 24 bases between. CDR3 region: CASSPVGAPGVWTQYF. DNA for the CDR3: TGTGCCAGCAGCCCCGTGGGGGCACCCGGGGTCTGGACCCAGTACTTC.

This rearrangement joins TRBV19 to TRBJ2-3, with 14 bases that match TRBD2. From germline, CDR1 is LNHDA and CDR2 SQIVND (reference sequence). After removal of 4 bases from V and 4 bases from J, the junction contained 4 bases not matched to a gene. This CDR3 is built from 16 residues. CDR3 coding DNA: TGTGCCAGTAGTAAAGGACTAGCGGGAGGAGCAGATACGCAGTATTTT. It is translated as CASSKGLAGGADTQYF.

The genes are TRBV7-2 and TRBJ2-3; possibly TRBD2 for D (5 bases). The CDR3 is 14 residues long. Deletions cut 6 bases from V and 5 bases from J, with 15 bases between. The germline V gene encodes CDR1 SGHTA and CDR2 FQGNSA. The CDR3 region has the DNA TGTGCCAGCAGGGTTACTAGTTTCCAAGATACGCAGTATTTT. This codes for CASRVTSFQDTQYF.

This clone was observed a handful of times. V and J are TRBV10-1 and TRBJ2-2; D call uncertain. The CDR3 loop spans 14 amino acids. The germline V gene has CDR1 WNHNN and CDR2 SYGVQD (reference sequence). The ends were cut back, 6 bases at V and 2 bases at J, with 10 bases in the middle. Here the CDR3 DNA reads TGCGCCAGCAGAGAACAGTTAAACACCGGGGAGCTGTTTTTT. Translated: CASREQLNTGELFF.

This clone was counted a few times. This chain connects TRBV5-1 to TRBJ2-1; 9 nucleotides match TRBD2. The CDR3 consists of 16 residues. Germline V gene data show CDR1 as SGHRS and CDR2 as YFSETQ. V was pared by 5 bases and J by 4 bases, with 10 bases of the junction left unmatched. Here the CDR3 reads CASRYAAGGPYNEQFF. In DNA, the CDR3 is TGCGCCAGCAGGTACGCGGCGGGGGGGCCTTACAATGAGCAGTTCTTC.

The DNA for the CDR3 is TGTGCCAGCAGCTTAGGAGGAAGAACCTACGAGCAGTACTTC. It codes for CASSLGGRTYEQYF. The chain combines TRBV7-8 with TRBJ2-7; D not resolved. This CDR3 comprises 14 residues. V was cut by 1 base and J by 2 bases, with 9 bases left in between. Germline values: CDR1 SGHVS, CDR2 FQNEAQ.

V and J are TRBV2 and TRBJ2-7; 7 positions match TRBD1. V dropped 8 bases and J dropped 6; count of bases not matched to a gene: 10. From germline, CDR1 is SNHLY and CDR2 FYNNEI. This CDR3 spans 13 amino acids. This CDR3 reads CASRQGMGAEQYF. The DNA for the CDR3 is TGTGCCAGCCGACAGGGAATGGGTGCCGAGCAGTACTTC. The whole variable domain, remainder taken from reference TRBV2 and TRBJ2-7, is EPEVTQTPSHQVTQMGQEVILRCVPISNHLYFYWYRQILGQKVEFLVSFYNNEISEKSEIFDDQFSVERPDGSNFTLKIRSTKLEDSAMYFCASRQGMGAEQYFGPGTRLTVT.

This clone showed up just a few times. The chain is built from TRBV9 and TRBJ2-3; D not certain. Germline V gene sequence: CDR1 SGDLS, CDR2 YYNGEE. The V gene lost 2 bases and the J gene lost 0 bases, with 10 bases spanning the gap. The CDR3 runs 15 residues. DNA of the CDR3: TGTGCCAGCAGCGTTCGTGGGCTAAGCACAGATACGCAGTATTTT. This gives the protein CASSVRGLSTDTQYF.

This CDR3 is CASLGTAFNSPLHF. The DNA of the CDR3 is TGTGCCAGCCTTGGGACAGCCTTTAATTCACCCCTCCACTTT. This rearrangement joins TRBV6-6 to TRBJ1-6; 7 bases are a match to TRBD1. CDR1 and CDR2 (germline): MNHNY, SVGAGI (reference sequence). Unmatched junction bases numbered 7, after V lost 8 bases and J lost 6 bases. This CDR3 contains 14 residues.

This clone was seen just once. J is TRBJ2-3 and V is TRBV28; 12 bases map to TRBD2. Germline values: CDR1 MDHEN, CDR2 SYDVKM. Germline trimming cut 5 bases from V and 4 bases from J; bases unmatched to any gene: 13. This CDR3 is 18 amino acids long. Here the CDR3 reads CASSGLAGFSVSPDTQYF. Written as DNA, the CDR3 is TGTGCCAGCAGTGGACTAGCGGGATTCTCGGTCAGCCCAGATACGCAGTATTTT.

J is TRBJ1-1 and V is TRBV20-1, with TRBD1 as a possible D gene (5 bases). The CDR3 is 14 amino acids. The V end was cut by 3 bases, the J end by 5 bases, with 16 bases between. The germline CDR1 and CDR2 sequences are DFQATT and SNEGSKA (reference sequence). The CDR3 loop reads CSASDQGKRTEAFF. The CDR3 DNA is TGCAGTGCTAGTGATCAGGGTAAGAGGACTGAAGCTTTCTTT.